The 18 T cell receptor beta chains presented below share a single source sample, sequenced in a study of shared clonotypes between healthy human individuals. Assay: immunoSEQ multiplex PCR; the TCRdb copy retains only in-frame clones and omits some. The sample lists 1.6 million or so clones, approximately 98.5% occurring once. Material: naive CD4+ T cells sorted from blood. Stated subset: CD45RA+ positively selected. These receptor sequences come from a man aged 25-40 years in good health.

The CDR3 loop reads CASSLASIADTQYF. CDR3 sequence (DNA): TGTGCCAGCAGCTTGGCTAGCATAGCAGATACGCAGTATTTT. The genes are TRBV5-5 and TRBJ2-3; the D gene is possibly TRBD2 (5 bases). V gave up 0 bases and J gave up 4 bases, with 9 bases separating them. Germline V CDR1 and CDR2: SGHKS, YYEKEE (reference sequence). The CDR3 runs to 14 residues.

J is TRBJ2-7 and V is TRBV11-2, with a weak D call TRBD1 (5 bases). The CDR3 has 13 amino acids. V lost 3 bases and J 4 bases, leaving 10 bases between the germline ends. The germline V gene encodes CDR1 SGHAT and CDR2 FQNNGV. This chain's CDR3 is CASSFGRAYEQYF. CDR3 nucleotide sequence: TGTGCCAGCAGCTTTGGCAGGGCGTACGAGCAGTACTTC.

The chain combines TRBV5-1 with TRBJ2-1, with 8 nucleotides matching TRBD1. CDR3 length: 15 residues. CDR1 and CDR2 from the germline V gene are SGHRS and YFSETQ. Trimming cost V 4 bases and J 13 bases; bases outside gene matches: 16. CDR3 in amino acids: CASSRRPDRALQQFF. CDR3 nucleotide sequence: TGCGCCAGCAGCCGCCGGCCGGACAGGGCCCTTCAACAGTTCTTC.

The V call is TRBV18, the J call TRBJ2-1; TRBD2 is a possible D gene (5 bases). Germline-derived CDR1 and CDR2 are KGHSH and LQKENI. V gave up 3 bases and J gave up 5 bases, with 11 bases separating them. The CDR3 extends over 14 amino acids. For the CDR3, the DNA is TGTGCCAGCTCACCCCCGACTACCAACAATGAGCAGTTCTTC. Translating it yields CASSPPTTNNEQFF.

This rearrangement joins TRBV27 to TRBJ1-4, with a tentative D call TRBD1 (6 bases). V was pared by 0 bases and J by 4 bases, with 21 bases between. Germline assignment: CDR1 MNHEY and CDR2 SMNVEV (reference sequence). The CDR3 is 19 amino acids. The CDR3 bases are TGTGCCAGCAGTTTATCACCTCCCGGGACAAGGGGCGGTAATGAAAAACTGTTTTTT. Its protein is CASSLSPPGTRGGNEKLFF. Complete variable domain (other parts from reference TRBV27 and TRBJ1-4): EAQVTQNPRYLITVTGKKLTVTCSQNMNHEYMSWYRQDPGLGLRQIYYSMNVEVTDKGDVPEGYKVSRKEKRNFPLILESPSPNQTSLYFCASSLSPPGTRGGNEKLFFGSGTQLSVL.

The rearrangement links TRBV19 to TRBJ2-7, with TRBD1 identical over 9 bases. J lost 5 bases, V lost 4 bases, and 15 bases had no gene match. This CDR3 is built from 17 residues. The germline gives CDR1 LNHDA, CDR2 SQIVND (reference sequence). The DNA of the CDR3 is TGTGCCAGTAGTAGCTGGGGCTGGGACAGGGCGTTCAACGAGCAGTACTTC. Residues: CASSSWGWDRAFNEQYF.

The chain joins TRBV27 to TRBJ1-5; possible D gene TRBD1, 6 bases. The CDR3 is 17 residues long. Germline V lookup: CDR1 MNHEY, CDR2 SMNVEV (reference sequence). Trimming shortened V by 5 bases and J by 0 bases, and 17 bases separated the two germline ends. The CDR3 region is CASSASGTPPSNQPQHF. Here the CDR3 DNA reads TGTGCCAGCAGTGCCTCCGGGACACCACCTAGCAATCAGCCCCAGCATTTT.

The V gene is TRBV7-2, the J gene TRBJ2-7, with no clear D. The CDR3 runs to 13 residues. The germline V gene has CDR1 SGHTA and CDR2 FQGNSA. Deletions cut 1 base from V and 4 bases from J, with 8 bases between. CDR3 residues: CASSLDPLYEQYF. In DNA, the CDR3 is TGTGCCAGCAGCTTAGACCCGTTATACGAGCAGTACTTC.

The chain joins TRBV19 to TRBJ2-6; the D gene is possibly TRBD1 (6 bases). Germline CDR1 and CDR2: LNHDA and SQIVND (reference sequence). The ends were cut back, 2 bases at V and 0 bases at J, with 14 bases in the middle. This CDR3 comprises 18 residues. CDR3 DNA: TGTGCCAGTAGTATATTGTCGGGACAAATCTCTGGGGCCAACGTCCTGACTTTC. Protein: CASSILSGQISGANVLTF. Full variable domain (rest looked up from reference TRBV19 and TRBJ2-6): DGGITQSPKYLFRKEGQNVTLSCEQNLNHDAMYWYRQDPGQGLRLIYYSQIVNDFQKGDIAEGYSVSREKKESFPLTVTSAQKNPTAFYLCASSILSGQISGANVLTFGAGSRLTVL.

The rearrangement joins TRBV9 to TRBJ2-5; D ambiguous. Germline lookup yields CDR1 SGDLS and CDR2 YYNGEE. The CDR3 runs 15 residues. Trimming took off 4 bases at V and 1 base at J, with 14 bases between the two ends. The CDR3 is CASSSGLGVQETQYF. Written as DNA, the CDR3 is TGTGCCAGCAGCTCTGGCCTCGGAGTCCAAGAGACCCAGTACTTC.

The chain employs TRBV5-1 and TRBJ2-7; D may correspond to TRBD1 or TRBD2 (5 bases each). V was shortened by 0 bases and J by 3 bases, with 19 bases between the two germline ends. From germline, CDR1 is SGHRS and CDR2 YFSETQ. The CDR3 sequence is 17 residues long. CDR3 loop: CASSLVLGRGRGYEQYF. The CDR3 DNA reads as TGCGCCAGCAGCTTGGTGCTTGGGAGAGGTAGGGGCTACGAGCAGTACTTC.

The V call is TRBV19, the J call TRBJ1-2; possibly TRBD1 for D (5 bases). Trimming removed 5 bases from V and 4 bases from J, with 17 bases in between. The CDR3 has 15 residues. Germline lookup yields CDR1 LNHDA and CDR2 SQIVND (reference sequence). The CDR3 DNA reads as TGTGCCAGTAGTTCCTGGGACCGCCGCGGCTATGGCTACACCTTC. Encoded protein: CASSSWDRRGYGYTF.

The chain has TRBV11-3 and TRBJ2-1; no clear D. From germline, CDR1 is SGHNT and CDR2 YENEEA. Trimming took off 5 bases at V and 2 bases at J, with 10 bases between the two ends. This CDR3 is built from 14 residues. CDR3 nucleotide sequence: TGTGCCAGCAGCCCTTTTCATACCTACAATGAGCAGTTCTTC. Protein sequence: CASSPFHTYNEQFF.

The rearrangement links TRBV7-2 to TRBJ2-6; tentative D call: TRBD1 (5 bases). The CDR3 covers 18 residues. Per the germline V gene, CDR1 is SGHTA and CDR2 is FQGNSA. V lost 5 bases and J 5 bases, leaving 22 bases between the germline ends. The CDR3 bases are TGTGCCAGCAGCCCGCTAGACAGACGACAAAGTCGGGCCAACGTCCTGACTTTC. This translates into CASSPLDRRQSRANVLTF.

Only a few counts were recorded for this clone. The chain uses TRBV6-1 and TRBJ1-2, with D possibly being TRBD1 (5 bases). This CDR3 spans 11 amino acids. Trimming removed 6 bases from V and 5 bases from J, with 7 bases in between. Germline assignment: CDR1 MNHNS and CDR2 SASEGT. CDR3 DNA sequence: TGTGCCAGCAGCCAGGGTTATGGCTACACCTTC. It is translated as CASSQGYGYTF.

The chain joins TRBV19 to TRBJ1-5; TRBD1 is a possible D gene (5 bases). Germline loops: CDR1 LNHDA, CDR2 SQIVND (reference sequence). The CDR3 length is 15 residues. Trimming took off 1 base at V and 6 bases at J, with 13 bases between the two ends. This CDR3 is CASSIGGTWVQPQHF. In nucleotides, the CDR3 is TGTGCCAGTAGTATAGGAGGGACGTGGGTTCAGCCCCAGCATTTT.

This clone was recorded only once. The gene calls are TRBV7-3 and TRBJ2-1; D remains ambiguous. V dropped 5 bases and J dropped 9 bases, with 11 bases sitting between them. The CDR3 is made up of 12 amino acids. Germline V gene sequence: CDR1 SGHTA, CDR2 FQGTGA. The DNA for the CDR3 is TGTGCCAGCAGCCTGGACCATGGTGAGCAGTTCTTC. It translates to CASSLDHGEQFF.

The V and J genes are TRBV4-3 and TRBJ1-5; no firm D call. From germline, CDR1 is LGHNA and CDR2 YSLEER. Trimming took off 0 bases at V and 5 bases at J, with 5 bases between the two ends. This CDR3 comprises 13 residues. The CDR3 here is CASSQDLHQPQHF. In DNA, the CDR3 is TGCGCCAGCAGCCAAGATCTCCATCAGCCCCAGCATTTT.